These 30 T cell receptor beta chains were sequenced from one sample in a study of siplizumab effects on memory and regulatory T cells. The assay was immunoSEQ multiplex PCR, and TCRdb's table has in-frame clones only and misses some. Of 100,000 or so clones listed, under 95% were seen once; the top ten hold around 0.68%. The sequenced sample consisted of Tregs sorted from blood. All receptors come from a human donor in good health.

This clone has a single count. The rearrangement uses TRBV5-1 and TRBJ1-3; 7 nucleotides match TRBD1. Germline V gives CDR1 SGHRS, CDR2 YFSETQ. J gave up 4 bases and V 4 bases, and 8 bases lay outside the gene matches. The CDR3 runs 15 residues. Written as DNA, the CDR3 is TGCGCCAGCAGCGGAACGACAGGGCCCGGAAACACCATATATTTT. It specifies CASSGTTGPGNTIYF. Drawing the rest from reference TRBV5-1 and TRBJ1-3, the complete variable domain is KAGVTQTPRYLIKTRGQQVTLSCSPISGHRSVSWYQQTPGQGLQFLFEYFSETQRNKGNFPGRFSGRQFSNSRSEMNVSTLELGDSALYLCASSGTTGPGNTIYFGEGSWLTVV.

The count of this clone is one. J is TRBJ2-5 and V is TRBV7-9; 9 nucleotides agree with TRBD2. After removal of 4 bases from V and 4 bases from J, the junction contained 7 bases not matched to a gene. CDR1 and CDR2 (germline): SEHNR, FQNEAQ (reference sequence). CDR3 size: 15 residues. CDR3 region: CASSSWTSDAETQYF. The CDR3 nucleotides are TGTGCCAGCAGCTCATGGACTAGCGACGCAGAGACCCAGTACTTC.

The V call is TRBV2, the J call TRBJ2-5, with D possibly matching TRBD1 (6 bases). The CDR3 consists of 14 residues. Trimming shortened V by 5 bases and J by 2 bases, and 12 bases separated the two germline ends. Germline V lookup: CDR1 SNHLY, CDR2 FYNNEI. CDR3 region: CASSSWGPQETQYF. The CDR3 bases are TGTGCCAGCAGTTCCTGGGGGCCACAAGAGACCCAGTACTTC.

DNA for the CDR3: TGCGCCAGCAGCTTGGTGACGGGGAATAATGAAAAACTGTTTTTT. Its protein product is CASSLVTGNNEKLFF. V gene TRBV5-1 combines with J gene TRBJ1-4; D ambiguous. V was cut by 0 bases and J by 4 bases, with 10 bases left in between. Germline V gene sequence: CDR1 SGHRS, CDR2 YFSETQ. This CDR3 is built from 15 residues.

The V gene is TRBV5-1, the J gene TRBJ2-3, with no clear D. Deletions cut 0 bases from V and 4 bases from J, with 15 bases between. Germline V gives CDR1 SGHRS, CDR2 YFSETQ. The CDR3 runs 16 residues. The chain's CDR3 is CASSLGGQVMPDTQYF. The CDR3 DNA sequence: TGCGCCAGCAGCTTGGGAGGTCAGGTGATGCCAGATACGCAGTATTTT.

The rearrangement links TRBV2 to TRBJ2-7; D might be TRBD2 (7 bases). The CDR3 spans 18 residues. CDR1 is SNHLY, CDR2 FYNNEI, per germline. The germline V and J ends were trimmed by 4 bases and 4 bases, with 26 bases remaining between them. The CDR3 DNA reads as TGTGCCAGCAGTGGGACAGTCCTTTTGGGTGCCGGGGGGTACGAGCAGTACTTC. This codes for CASSGTVLLGAGGYEQYF.

The chain uses TRBV5-1 and TRBJ2-2; TRBD1 matches 7 bases. The CDR3 consists of 16 residues. Germline V gene data show CDR1 as SGHRS and CDR2 as YFSETQ. With 4 bases clipped from V and 2 bases from J, the junction kept 8 bases outside the gene matches. CDR3 residues: CASSAIRDSNTGELFF. CDR3 nucleotide sequence: TGCGCCAGCAGCGCTATCAGGGACAGCAACACCGGGGAGCTGTTTTTT.

V is TRBV10-3 and J is TRBJ2-1; 12 bases align to TRBD2. Germline CDR1 and CDR2: ENHRY and SYGVKD. V lost 6 bases to trimming and J lost 9 bases; unmatched junction nucleotides: 0. The CDR3 is 12 amino acids. The CDR3 here is CAIRLAGGEQFF. DNA for the CDR3: TGTGCCATCAGACTAGCGGGAGGTGAGCAGTTCTTC.

The J gene is TRBJ2-3, the V gene TRBV2; 11 bases match TRBD2. Germline CDR1 and CDR2: SNHLY and FYNNEI. V was clipped by 2 bases and J by 0 bases; unmatched bases: 1. CDR3 length: 16 residues. CDR3 nucleotides: TGTGCCAGCAGTGAATGGACTAGCGGGAGCACAGATACGCAGTATTTT. This sequence encodes CASSEWTSGSTDTQYF.

The CDR3, as DNA: TGTGCTAGTGGTTTATCCGGGACTAGCCGTTCCTCCTACAATGAGCAGTTCTTC. Protein: CASGLSGTSRSSYNEQFF. This chain connects TRBV12-5 to TRBJ2-1; 9 nucleotides match TRBD2. The CDR3 has 18 residues. V shed 3 bases, J shed 0 bases, and the junction held 9 bases outside the gene matches. Germline CDR1 LGHNT, CDR2 FRNRAP.

The chain joins TRBV10-2 to TRBJ1-3, with a tentative D call TRBD1 (5 bases). Trimming took off 2 bases at V and 4 bases at J, with 15 bases between the two ends. Germline-derived CDR1 and CDR2 are WSHSY and SAAADI. There are 16 residues in the CDR3. The CDR3 sequence: CASSEPGTMEGNTIYF. The CDR3 DNA sequence: TGCGCCAGCAGTGAGCCTGGGACCATGGAGGGAAACACCATATATTTT.

The chain has TRBV6-6 and TRBJ2-2; D is undetermined. V was clipped by 8 bases and J by 7 bases, with 8 bases between them. CDR3 length: 11 amino acids. The germline V gene has CDR1 MNHNY and CDR2 SVGAGI (reference sequence). The CDR3 DNA reads TGTGCCAGCCGTCGGGTCGGGGAGCTGTTTTTT. Its translation is CASRRVGELFF.

The chain employs TRBV7-2 and TRBJ2-5; D possibly corresponds to TRBD2 (6 bases). This CDR3 comprises 15 residues. From germline, CDR1 is SGHTA and CDR2 FQGNSA. With 3 bases removed from V and 1 base from J, the gap between germline ends came to 12 bases. CDR3 coding DNA: TGTGCCAGCAGCTTTCATGGGGGACTCCAAGAGACCCAGTACTTC. It translates to CASSFHGGLQETQYF.

The V and J genes are TRBV5-1 and TRBJ2-3; a possible D gene is TRBD2 (5 bases). V was cut by 4 bases and J by 3 bases, with 15 bases left in between. The CDR3 is 15 amino acids. Germline loops: CDR1 SGHRS, CDR2 YFSETQ. CDR3: CASSQIALETDTQYF. The CDR3, as DNA: TGCGCCAGCAGCCAAATCGCACTAGAGACAGATACGCAGTATTTT.

V is TRBV27 and J is TRBJ1-1; TRBD1 aligns across 7 bases. CDR1 is MNHEY and CDR2 is SMNVEV in the germline V gene (reference sequence). Trimming took 8 bases from V and 10 from J; bases not matched to a gene: 13. This CDR3 is built from 13 residues. For the CDR3, the DNA is TGTGCCAGCTCATCCACAGGGGCACGACGAGCTTTCTTT. Protein product: CASSSTGARRAFF.

V gene TRBV6-6 combines with J gene TRBJ2-5; no firm D call. V was cut by 6 bases and J by 3 bases, with 8 bases left in between. The CDR3 sequence is 12 residues long. Germline values: CDR1 MNHNY, CDR2 SVGAGI (reference sequence). CDR3 coding DNA: TGTGCCAGCAGGGGGTGGGAAGAGACCCAGTACTTC. Its protein is CASRGWEETQYF.

V gene TRBV9 combines with J gene TRBJ2-3; tentatively, D is TRBD2 (5 bases). This CDR3 is 15 amino acids long. Trimming stripped 3 bases from V and 2 bases from J, with 13 bases between. Germline values: CDR1 SGDLS, CDR2 YYNGEE. In DNA, the CDR3 is TGTGCCAGCAGCGCAGGACTTTGGGACACAGATACGCAGTATTTT. Amino acids: CASSAGLWDTDTQYF. The whole variable domain, filled in from reference TRBV9 and TRBJ2-3, reads DSGVTQTPKHLITATGQRVTLRCSPRSGDLSVYWYQQSLDQGLQFLIQYYNGEERAKGNILERFSAQQFPDLHSELNLSSLELGDSALYFCASSAGLWDTDTQYFGPGTRLTVL.

The V call is TRBV5-4, the J call TRBJ2-5; weak D call: TRBD1 (5 bases). From germline, CDR1 is SGHNT and CDR2 YYREEE (reference sequence). Trimming pared 0 bases from V and 1 base from J, leaving 7 bases between. This CDR3 spans 14 amino acids. The CDR3 sequence: CASSLGQLQETQYF. The DNA of the CDR3 is TGTGCCAGCAGCTTGGGACAGCTCCAAGAGACCCAGTACTTC.

This sequence joins TRBV14 and TRBJ1-2, with D possibly TRBD1 on 6 matching bases. Per the germline V gene, CDR1 is SGHDN and CDR2 is FVKESK. The CDR3 length is 15 residues. V lost 0 bases, J lost 4 bases, and 12 bases lay in between. CDR3 DNA: TGTGCCAGCAGCCAAGAATTGGACAGCCCCTATGGCTACACCTTC. Translation: CASSQELDSPYGYTF.

This chain links TRBV5-8 with TRBJ2-5; D possibly matches TRBD1 or TRBD2 (5 bases each). The germline V gene has CDR1 SGHTS and CDR2 YDEGEE. The CDR3 contains 17 residues. The V gene lost 3 bases and the J gene lost 0 bases, with 18 bases spanning the gap. CDR3 nucleotides: TGTGCCAGCAGCTCCTGGGGGACGAACAAGTACCAAGAGACCCAGTACTTC. It codes for CASSSWGTNKYQETQYF.

This chain links TRBV7-2 with TRBJ2-5; D tentatively reads TRBD1 or TRBD2 (6 bases each). This CDR3 spans 13 amino acids. V gave up 3 bases and J gave up 5 bases, with 10 bases separating them. Germline-derived CDR1 and CDR2 are SGHTA and FQGNSA. The CDR3 DNA reads as TGTGCCAGCAGCTTTCCGGGGGCGGAGACCCAGTACTTC. Its translation is CASSFPGAETQYF.

By proportion, this clone is medium-sized. The CDR3 spells CASSSKVGPSEVYGYTF. Here the CDR3 DNA reads TGTGCCAGCAGTTCCAAGGTGGGCCCGTCCGAAGTCTATGGCTACACCTTC. V is TRBV28 and J is TRBJ1-2, with D hard to call. Per germline, CDR1 MDHEN and CDR2 SYDVKM. Trimming stripped 4 bases from V and 4 bases from J, with 22 bases between. The CDR3 spans 17 residues.

V and J are TRBV6-5 and TRBJ2-7; TRBD1 might be the D (5 bases). The germline V gene encodes CDR1 MNHEY and CDR2 SVGAGI. V was shortened by 6 bases and J by 7 bases, with 13 bases between the two germline ends. This CDR3 spans 12 amino acids. The CDR3 loop is CASRTAGWEQYF. DNA for the CDR3: TGTGCCAGCAGGACAGCAGGGTGGGAGCAGTACTTC.

CDR3 nucleotide sequence: TGTGCCAGCAGCTCGCGACAGGGAAGAGAAGGCTACACCTTC. This codes for CASSSRQGREGYTF. The chain employs TRBV7-2 and TRBJ1-2; 7 nucleotides align to TRBD1. Germline CDR1 is SGHTA and CDR2 is FQGNSA. The CDR3 has 14 amino acids. With V trimmed by 4 bases and J by 8 bases, 10 bases remained unmatched.

The rearrangement uses TRBV7-8 and TRBJ1-6, with 7 positions matching TRBD1. V was pared by 5 bases and J by 0 bases, with 10 bases of the junction left unmatched. The CDR3 sequence is 18 residues long. Germline loops: CDR1 SGHVS, CDR2 FQNEAQ. The CDR3 loop reads CASSHRTGLSSYNSPLHF. For the CDR3, the DNA is TGTGCCAGCAGCCACCGGACAGGCTTAAGCTCCTATAATTCACCCCTCCACTTT.

The CDR3 loop is CASSFTGDNQPQHF. CDR3 DNA: TGTGCCAGCAGCTTCACAGGGGACAATCAGCCCCAGCATTTT. The genes are TRBV7-2 and TRBJ1-5; 7 bases line up with TRBD1. The V gene's germline CDR1 is SGHTA and CDR2 FQGNSA. The length of the CDR3 is 14 residues. V was clipped by 3 bases and J by 3 bases; unmatched bases: 2.

V usage is TRBV6-5 and J usage is TRBJ2-4; D may be TRBD1 (7 bases). This CDR3 is built from 14 residues. Germline CDR1 reads MNHEY; CDR2 reads SVGAGI. V was pared by 7 bases and J by 5 bases, with 15 bases between. CDR3 coding DNA: TGTGCCAGCACCTCCCCAGGGGGGCAAAACATTCAGTACTTC. Protein sequence: CASTSPGGQNIQYF.

The chain joins TRBV5-4 to TRBJ2-3; no clear D gene. This CDR3 region has 12 residues. Trimming left V 4 bases short and J 6 bases short, with 9 bases between. The V gene's germline CDR1 is SGHNT and CDR2 YYREEE (reference sequence). The CDR3 sequence: CASSPDSDTQYF. For the CDR3, the DNA is TGTGCCAGCAGCCCTGATTCGGATACGCAGTATTTT.

This rearrangement joins TRBV6-6 to TRBJ2-2; the D gene is possibly TRBD1 (5 bases). With 8 bases removed from V and 6 bases from J, the gap between germline ends came to 10 bases. CDR1 is MNHNY and CDR2 is SVGAGI in the germline V gene (reference sequence). The CDR3 extends over 12 amino acids. The CDR3 DNA sequence: TGTGCCAGCGCAGGGTTCGCCGGGGAGCTGTTTTTT. Protein sequence: CASAGFAGELFF.

The chain joins TRBV18 to TRBJ2-5; no definite D call. The CDR3 is 13 residues long. V gave up 0 bases and J gave up 5 bases, with 7 bases separating them. Germline V gene sequence: CDR1 KGHSH, CDR2 LQKENI. CDR3 bases: TGTGCCAGCTCACCACCGATGGACGAGACCCAGTACTTC. Translation: CASSPPMDETQYF.